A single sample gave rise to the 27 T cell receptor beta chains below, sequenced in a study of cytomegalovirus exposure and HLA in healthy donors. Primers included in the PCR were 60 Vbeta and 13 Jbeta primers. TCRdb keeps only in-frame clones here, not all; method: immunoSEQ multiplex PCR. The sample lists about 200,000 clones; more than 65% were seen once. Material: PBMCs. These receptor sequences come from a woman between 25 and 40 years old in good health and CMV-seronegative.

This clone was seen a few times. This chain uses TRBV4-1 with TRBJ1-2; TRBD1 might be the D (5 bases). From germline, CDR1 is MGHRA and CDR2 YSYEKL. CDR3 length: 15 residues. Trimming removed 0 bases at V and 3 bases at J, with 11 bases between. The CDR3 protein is CASSQDPGSDYGYTF. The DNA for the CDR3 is TGCGCCAGCAGCCAAGATCCAGGGTCGGACTATGGCTACACCTTC.

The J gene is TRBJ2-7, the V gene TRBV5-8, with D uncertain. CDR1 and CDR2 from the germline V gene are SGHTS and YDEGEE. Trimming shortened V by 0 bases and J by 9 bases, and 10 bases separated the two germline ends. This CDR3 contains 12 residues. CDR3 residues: CASSLVPVGQYF. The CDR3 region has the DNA TGTGCCAGCAGCTTGGTTCCGGTCGGGCAGTACTTC.

Here the CDR3 reads CASTQQGMNTEAFF. CDR3 in DNA: TGTGCCAGCACCCAACAGGGGATGAACACTGAAGCTTTCTTT. The V gene is TRBV2, the J gene TRBJ1-1, with TRBD1 identical over 7 bases. CDR1 is SNHLY, CDR2 FYNNEI, per germline. This CDR3 comprises 14 residues. Unmatched junction bases numbered 5, after V lost 7 bases and J lost 0 bases.

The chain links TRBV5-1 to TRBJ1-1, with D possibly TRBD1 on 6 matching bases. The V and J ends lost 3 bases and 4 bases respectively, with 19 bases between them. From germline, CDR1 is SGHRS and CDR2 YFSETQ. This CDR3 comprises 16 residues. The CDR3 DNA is TGCGCCAGCAGCTCGCGACAGGCTCCTATATCCACTGAAGCTTTCTTT. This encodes CASSSRQAPISTEAFF.

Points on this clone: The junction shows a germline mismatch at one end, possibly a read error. The CDR3 coding sequence is TGTTCCAGCAGTTATGGGACTAGCGGGAGTGCACGGGAGACCCAGTACTTC. Its protein is CSSSYGTSGSARETQYF. J is TRBJ2-5 and V is TRBV7-9; TRBD2 agrees at 14 bases. The germline V gene has CDR1 SEHNR and CDR2 FQNEAQ (reference sequence). The CDR3 length is 17 residues. The full variable domain, in which reference TRBV7-9 and TRBJ2-5 provide the parts outside the CDR3, is DTGVSQNPRHKITKRGQNVTFRCDPISEHNRLYWYRQTLGQGPEFLTYFQNEAQLEKSRLLSDRFSAERPKGSFSTLEIQRTEQGDSAMYLCSSSYGTSGSARETQYFGPGTRLLVL.

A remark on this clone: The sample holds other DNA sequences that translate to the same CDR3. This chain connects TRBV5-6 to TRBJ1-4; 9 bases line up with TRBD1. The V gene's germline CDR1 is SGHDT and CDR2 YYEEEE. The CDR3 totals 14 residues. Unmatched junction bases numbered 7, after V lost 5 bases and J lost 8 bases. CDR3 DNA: TGTGCCAGCAGGGAGACAGGGGGTGAGGAAAAACTGTTTTTT. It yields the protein CASRETGGEEKLFF.

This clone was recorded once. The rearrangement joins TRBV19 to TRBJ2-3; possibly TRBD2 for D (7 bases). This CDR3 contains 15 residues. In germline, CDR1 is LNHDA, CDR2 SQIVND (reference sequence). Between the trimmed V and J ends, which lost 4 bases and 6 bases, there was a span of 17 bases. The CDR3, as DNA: TGTGCCAGTAGTACCCGGGGGGCCGATCGGGATACGCAGTATTTT. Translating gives CASSTRGADRDTQYF.

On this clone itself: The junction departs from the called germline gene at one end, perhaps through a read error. Here the CDR3 reads CSSSFQGQGNQPQHF. CDR3 sequence (DNA): TGTTCCAGCAGCTTCCAGGGCCAGGGCAATCAGCCCCAGCATTTT. This rearrangement joins TRBV7-9 to TRBJ1-5, with a tentative D call TRBD1 (5 bases). The germline V gene has CDR1 SEHNR and CDR2 FQNEAQ (reference sequence). The CDR3 sequence is 15 residues long.

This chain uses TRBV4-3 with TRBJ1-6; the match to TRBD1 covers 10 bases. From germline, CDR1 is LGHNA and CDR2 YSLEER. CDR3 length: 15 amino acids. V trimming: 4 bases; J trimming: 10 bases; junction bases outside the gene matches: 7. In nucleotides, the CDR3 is TGCGCCAGCAGCCTTGACAGGGGGCAAGGATCACCCCTCCACTTT. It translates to CASSLDRGQGSPLHF.

The CDR3 region has the DNA TGTGCCAGCACCCCCGACCAGCGGGGTATGCTCAATGAGCAGTTCTTC. Protein product: CASTPDQRGMLNEQFF. The gene calls are TRBV9 and TRBJ2-1; 7 nucleotides match TRBD2. The junction had 15 bases not matched to a gene; V was cut back by 6 bases and J by 6 bases. Germline CDR1 reads SGDLS; CDR2 reads YYNGEE. The length of the CDR3 is 16 residues.

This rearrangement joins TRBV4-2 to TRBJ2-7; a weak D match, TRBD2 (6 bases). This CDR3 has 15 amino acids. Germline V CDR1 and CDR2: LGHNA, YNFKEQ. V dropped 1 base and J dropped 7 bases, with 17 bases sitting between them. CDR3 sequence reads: CASSQAAGTGGEQYF. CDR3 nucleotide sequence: TGTGCCAGCAGCCAAGCGGCGGGAACAGGCGGGGAGCAGTACTTC.

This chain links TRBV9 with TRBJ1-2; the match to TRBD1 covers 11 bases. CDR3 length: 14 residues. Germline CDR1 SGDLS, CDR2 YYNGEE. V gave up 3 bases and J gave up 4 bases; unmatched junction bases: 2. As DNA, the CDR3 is TGTGCCAGCAGCGCCGGGACAGGGGGCTATGGCTACACCTTC. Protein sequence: CASSAGTGGYGYTF.

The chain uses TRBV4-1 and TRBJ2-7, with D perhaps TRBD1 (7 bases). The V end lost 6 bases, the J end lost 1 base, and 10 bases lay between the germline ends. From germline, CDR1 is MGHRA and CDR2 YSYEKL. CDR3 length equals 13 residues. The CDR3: CASSAGQSYEQYF. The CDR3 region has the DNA TGCGCCAGCAGTGCGGGACAGTCCTACGAGCAGTACTTC.

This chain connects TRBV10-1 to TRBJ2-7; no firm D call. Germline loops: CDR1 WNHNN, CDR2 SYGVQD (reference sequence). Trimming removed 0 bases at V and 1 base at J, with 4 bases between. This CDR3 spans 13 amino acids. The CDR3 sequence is CASSESPSYEQYF. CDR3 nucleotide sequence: TGCGCCAGCAGTGAGTCCCCGTCCTACGAGCAGTACTTC.

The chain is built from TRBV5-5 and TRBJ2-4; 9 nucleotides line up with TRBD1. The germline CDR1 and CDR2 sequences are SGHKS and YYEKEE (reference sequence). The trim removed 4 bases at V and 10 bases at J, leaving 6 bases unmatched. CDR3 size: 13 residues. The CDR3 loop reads CASSGLTGGIQYF. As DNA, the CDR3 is TGTGCCAGCAGCGGGCTGACAGGGGGTATTCAGTACTTC.

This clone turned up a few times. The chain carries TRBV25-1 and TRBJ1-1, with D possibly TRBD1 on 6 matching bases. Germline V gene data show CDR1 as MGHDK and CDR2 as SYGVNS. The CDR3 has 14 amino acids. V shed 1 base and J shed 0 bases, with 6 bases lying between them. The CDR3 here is CASSEWTVNTEAFF. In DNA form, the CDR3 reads TGTGCCAGCAGTGAATGGACAGTGAACACTGAAGCTTTCTTT. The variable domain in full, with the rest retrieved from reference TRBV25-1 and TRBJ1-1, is EADIYQTPRYLVIGTGKKITLECSQTMGHDKMYWYQQDPGMELHLIHYSYGVNSTEKGDLSSESTVSRIRTEHFPLTLESARPSHTSQYLCASSEWTVNTEAFFGQGTRLTVV.

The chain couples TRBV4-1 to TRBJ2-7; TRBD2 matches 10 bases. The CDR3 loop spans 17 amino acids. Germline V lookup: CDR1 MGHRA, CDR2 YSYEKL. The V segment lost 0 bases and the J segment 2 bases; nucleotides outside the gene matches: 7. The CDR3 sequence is CASSQDYLAGAPYEQYF. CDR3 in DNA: TGCGCCAGCAGCCAAGATTACCTAGCGGGGGCGCCCTACGAGCAGTACTTC.

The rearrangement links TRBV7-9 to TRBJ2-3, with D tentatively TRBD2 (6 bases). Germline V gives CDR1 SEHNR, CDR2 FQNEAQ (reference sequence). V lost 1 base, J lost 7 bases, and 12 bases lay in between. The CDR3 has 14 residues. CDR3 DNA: TGTGCCAGCAGCTTAGGAGGAGGGGAAAATACGCAGTATTTT. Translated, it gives CASSLGGGENTQYF.

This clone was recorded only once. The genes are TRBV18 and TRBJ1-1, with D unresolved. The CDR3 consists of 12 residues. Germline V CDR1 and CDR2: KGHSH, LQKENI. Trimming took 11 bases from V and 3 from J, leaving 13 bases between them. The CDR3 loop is CAPDLRDTEAFF. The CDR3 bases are TGTGCCCCCGACTTGAGAGACACTGAAGCTTTCTTT.

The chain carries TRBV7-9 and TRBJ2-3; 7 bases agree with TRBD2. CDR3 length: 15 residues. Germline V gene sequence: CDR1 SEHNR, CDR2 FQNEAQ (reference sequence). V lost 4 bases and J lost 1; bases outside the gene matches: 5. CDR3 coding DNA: TGTGCCAGCAGCTCGGACCTAGCGGGCACAGATACGCAGTATTTT. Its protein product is CASSSDLAGTDTQYF.

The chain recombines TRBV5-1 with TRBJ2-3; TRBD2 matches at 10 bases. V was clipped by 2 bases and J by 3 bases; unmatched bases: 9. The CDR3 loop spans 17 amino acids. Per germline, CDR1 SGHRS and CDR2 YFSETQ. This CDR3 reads CASSFSSGRARTDTQYF. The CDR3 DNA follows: TGCGCCAGCAGCTTCTCAAGCGGGAGGGCCCGGACAGATACGCAGTATTTT.

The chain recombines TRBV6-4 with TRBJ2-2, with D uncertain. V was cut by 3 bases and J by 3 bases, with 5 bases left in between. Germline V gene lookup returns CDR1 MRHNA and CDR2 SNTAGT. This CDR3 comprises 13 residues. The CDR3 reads CASSEIDTGELFF. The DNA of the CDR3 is TGTGCCAGCAGTGAAATAGACACCGGGGAGCTGTTTTTT.

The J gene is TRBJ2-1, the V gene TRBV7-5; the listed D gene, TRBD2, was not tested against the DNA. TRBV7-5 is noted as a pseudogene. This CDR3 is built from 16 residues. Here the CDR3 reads CARSRSGTSGYNEQFF. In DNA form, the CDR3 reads TGTGCCAGAAGCCGGTCCGGGACTAGCGGTTACAATGAGCAGTTCTTC.

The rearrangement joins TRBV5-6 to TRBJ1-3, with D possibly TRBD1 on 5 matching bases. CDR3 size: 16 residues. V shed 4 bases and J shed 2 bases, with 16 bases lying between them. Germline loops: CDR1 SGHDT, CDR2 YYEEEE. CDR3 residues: CASSPLGGNPGNTIYF. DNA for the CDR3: TGTGCCAGCAGCCCGCTGGGGGGGAATCCTGGAAACACCATATATTTT.

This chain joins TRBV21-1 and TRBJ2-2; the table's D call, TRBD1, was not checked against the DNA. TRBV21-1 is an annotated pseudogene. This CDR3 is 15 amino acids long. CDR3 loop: CASGRTGRSTGELFF. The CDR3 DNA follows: TGTGCCAGCGGCCGTACAGGGCGCAGCACCGGGGAGCTGTTTTTT.

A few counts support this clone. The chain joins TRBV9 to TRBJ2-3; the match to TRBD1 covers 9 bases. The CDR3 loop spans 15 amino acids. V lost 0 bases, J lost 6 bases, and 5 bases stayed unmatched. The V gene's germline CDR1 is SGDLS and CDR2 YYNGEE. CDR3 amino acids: CASSVVGTGLDTQYF. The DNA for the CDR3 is TGTGCCAGCAGCGTAGTCGGGACAGGGTTGGATACGCAGTATTTT.

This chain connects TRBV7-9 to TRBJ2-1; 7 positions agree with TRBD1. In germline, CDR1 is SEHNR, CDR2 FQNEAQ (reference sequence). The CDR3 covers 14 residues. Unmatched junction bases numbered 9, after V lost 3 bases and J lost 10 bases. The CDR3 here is CASSFRQGDNEQFF. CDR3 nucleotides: TGTGCCAGCAGCTTCCGACAGGGTGATAACGAGCAGTTCTTC.